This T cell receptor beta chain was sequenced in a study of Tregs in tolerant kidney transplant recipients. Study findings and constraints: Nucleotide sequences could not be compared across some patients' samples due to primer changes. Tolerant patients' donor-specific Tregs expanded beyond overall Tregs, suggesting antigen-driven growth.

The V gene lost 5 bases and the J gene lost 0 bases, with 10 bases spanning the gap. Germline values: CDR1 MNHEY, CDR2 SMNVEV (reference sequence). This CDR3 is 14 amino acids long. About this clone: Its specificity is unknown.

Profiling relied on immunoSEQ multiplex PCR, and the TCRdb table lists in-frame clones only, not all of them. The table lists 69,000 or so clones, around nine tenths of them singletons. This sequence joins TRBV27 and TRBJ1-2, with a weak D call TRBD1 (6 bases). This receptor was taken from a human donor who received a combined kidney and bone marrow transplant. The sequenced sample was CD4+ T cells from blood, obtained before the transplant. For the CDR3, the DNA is TGTGCCAGCAGTAGCAACAGGGCTAACTATGGCTACACCTTC. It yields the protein CASSSNRANYGYTF.